This TCR beta chain was sequenced for a study of shared clonotypes between healthy human individuals. General observations from the study: When naive CD4 clonotypes were compared across a few donors, 5% to 5.5% were shared.

This clone was seen only a few times. The antigen remains unidentified. Here immunoSEQ multiplex PCR was the method, and the copy in TCRdb shows in-frame clones only, minus some. The sample yields around 980,000 clones, around three quarters seen once. The TCR originated in a man younger than 35 in good health. Some clones in this sample may be carry-over from other donors' samples. The sequenced sample consisted of memory CD4+ T cells from PBMCs. The subset: CD45RA-negative fraction.

CDR3 sequence (DNA): TGTGCCAGTAGAGCAGGGACAGGCGGTGAAAAACTGTTTTTT. Translated, it gives CASRAGTGGEKLFF. The chain has TRBV19 and TRBJ1-4; 8 nucleotides match TRBD1. From germline, CDR1 is LNHDA and CDR2 SQIVND (reference sequence). The V and J ends lost 6 bases and 7 bases, in that order; junction bases with no gene match: 7. CDR3 length: 14 residues. Variable domain in full (rest from reference TRBV19 and TRBJ1-4): DGGITQSPKYLFRKEGQNVTLSCEQNLNHDAMYWYRQDPGQGLRLIYYSQIVNDFQKGDIAEGYSVSREKKESFPLTVTSAQKNPTAFYLCASRAGTGGEKLFFGSGTQLSVL.